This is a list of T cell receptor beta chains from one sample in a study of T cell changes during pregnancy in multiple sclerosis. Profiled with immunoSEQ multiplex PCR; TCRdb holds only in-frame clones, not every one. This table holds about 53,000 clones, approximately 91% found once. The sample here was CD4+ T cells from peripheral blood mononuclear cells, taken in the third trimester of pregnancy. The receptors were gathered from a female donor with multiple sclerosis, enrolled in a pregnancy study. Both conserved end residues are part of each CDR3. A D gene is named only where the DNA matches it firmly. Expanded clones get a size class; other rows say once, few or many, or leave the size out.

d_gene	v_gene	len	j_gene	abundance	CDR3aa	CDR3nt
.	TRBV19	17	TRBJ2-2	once	CASSIGSGGSNTGELFF	TGTGCCAGTAGTATAGGGTCCGGGGGTTCGAACACCGGGGAGCTGTTTTTT
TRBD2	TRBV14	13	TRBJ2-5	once	CASSQGGRETQYF	TGTGCCAGCAGCCAGGGCGGGAGAGAGACCCAGTACTTC
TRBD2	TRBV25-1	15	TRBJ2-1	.	CACQSGLAGGNEQFF	TGTGCCTGCCAGTCGGGACTAGCGGGGGGTAATGAGCAGTTCTTC
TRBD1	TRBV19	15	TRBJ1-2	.	CATIPRTGDRYGYTF	TGTGCCACCATACCAAGAACAGGGGATCGGTATGGCTACACCTTC
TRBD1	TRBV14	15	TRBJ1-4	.	CASSPRTGVDEKLFF	TGTGCCAGCAGCCCGAGGACAGGAGTGGATGAAAAACTGTTTTTT
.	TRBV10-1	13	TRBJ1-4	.	CARQGLQSEKLFF	TGCGCCAGACAGGGTTTACAGTCTGAAAAACTGTTTTTT
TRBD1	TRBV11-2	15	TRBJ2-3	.	CASRKPGQSTDTQYF	TGTGCCAGCAGAAAACCGGGACAGAGCACAGATACGCAGTATTTT
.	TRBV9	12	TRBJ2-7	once	CASSDDSYEQYF	TGTGCCAGCAGCGACGACAGCTACGAGCAGTACTTC
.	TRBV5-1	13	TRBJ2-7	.	CASSLLSSYEQYF	TGCGCCAGCAGCTTGCTTAGCTCCTACGAGCAGTACTTC
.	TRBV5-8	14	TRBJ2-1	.	CASSGGTSYNEQFF	TGTGCCAGCAGCGGGGGGACCTCCTACAATGAGCAGTTCTTC
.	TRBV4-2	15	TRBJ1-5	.	CASSPVFQGSQPQHF	TGTGCCAGCAGCCCCGTTTTCCAGGGATCACAGCCCCAGCATTTT
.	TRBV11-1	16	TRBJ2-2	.	CASSPRGALNTGELFF	TGTGCCAGCAGCCCCAGGGGGGCTTTGAACACCGGGGAGCTGTTTTTT
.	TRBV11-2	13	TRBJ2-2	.	CASSPGGGAELFF	TGTGCCAGCAGCCCGGGAGGGGGCGCGGAGCTGTTTTTT
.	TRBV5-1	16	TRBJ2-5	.	CASSAFATRVGETQYF	TGCGCCAGCAGCGCGTTCGCCACTAGGGTGGGAGAGACCCAGTACTTC
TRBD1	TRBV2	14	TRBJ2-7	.	CASTEQGATYEQYF	TGTGCCAGCACTGAACAGGGGGCGACGTACGAGCAGTACTTC
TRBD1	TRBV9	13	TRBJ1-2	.	CASSEIDRDGYTF	TGTGCCAGCAGCGAAATAGACAGGGATGGCTACACCTTC
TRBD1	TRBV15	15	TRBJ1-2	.	CATSRDQGANYGYTF	TGTGCCACCAGCAGAGACCAGGGGGCGAACTATGGCTACACCTTC
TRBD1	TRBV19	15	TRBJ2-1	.	CASSANRGLYNEQFF	TGTGCCAGTAGCGCCAACAGGGGGCTCTACAATGAGCAGTTCTTC
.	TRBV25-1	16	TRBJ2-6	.	CASSDQGSAGANVLTF	TGTGCCAGCAGTGACCAGGGAAGTGCTGGGGCCAACGTCCTGACTTTC
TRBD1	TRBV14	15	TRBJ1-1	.	CASSPGTAMNTEAFF	TGTGCCAGCAGCCCGGGGACAGCAATGAACACTGAAGCTTTCTTT
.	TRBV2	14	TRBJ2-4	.	CASRERTGLNIQYF	TGTGCCAGCAGGGAGCGGACGGGTTTAAACATTCAGTACTTC
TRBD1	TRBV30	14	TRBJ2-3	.	CAWTLGTVTDTQYF	TGTGCCTGGACGCTGGGGACAGTCACAGATACGCAGTATTTT
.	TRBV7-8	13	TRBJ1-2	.	CASSLGLNYGYTF	TGTGCCAGCAGCTTAGGTCTGAACTATGGCTACACCTTC
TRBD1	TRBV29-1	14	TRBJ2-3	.	CSASGTGLTYTQYF	TGCAGCGCTTCCGGGACAGGCCTCACATATACGCAGTATTTT
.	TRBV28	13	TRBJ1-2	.	CASRIGQSYGYTF	TGTGCCAGCAGGATTGGACAGAGCTATGGCTACACCTTC
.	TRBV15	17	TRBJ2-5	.	CATSGGGVSPRGETQYF	TGTGCCACCAGCGGAGGGGGAGTTTCTCCAAGAGGGGAGACCCAGTACTTC
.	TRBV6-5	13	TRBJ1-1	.	CASSYAVDTEAFF	TGTGCCAGCAGTTACGCGGTTGACACTGAAGCTTTCTTT
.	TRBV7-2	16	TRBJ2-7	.	CASSLRPSLGGYEQYF	TGTGCCAGCAGCTTACGTCCGTCCCTGGGGGGCTACGAGCAGTACTTC
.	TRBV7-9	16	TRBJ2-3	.	CASSFGQPGLTDTQYF	TGTGCCAGCAGCTTCGGACAGCCAGGACTCACAGATACGCAGTATTTT
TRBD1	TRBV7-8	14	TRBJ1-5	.	CASRARDRNQPQHF	TGTGCCAGCAGGGCCCGGGACAGGAATCAGCCCCAGCATTTT
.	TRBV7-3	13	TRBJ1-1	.	CASSSRGGAEAFF	TGTGCCAGCAGCTCACGGGGGGGAGCTGAAGCTTTCTTT
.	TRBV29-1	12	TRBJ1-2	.	CSVDKGGYGYTF	TGCAGCGTTGATAAAGGGGGTTATGGCTACACCTTC